A selection of T cell receptor beta chains follows, all from one sample in a study of Graves' ophthalmopathy and Graves' hyperthyroidism. In TCRdb, the multiplex PCR reads were re-called with MiXCR into one record per CDR3 protein. The repertoire holds 560,000 or so distinct CDR3 sequences, about 35% seen once, with around 4% in the top ten. Source material: peripheral blood or thyroid tissue (not recorded which). These receptor sequences come from an adult man with Graves' hyperthyroidism. Both conserved end residues are part of each CDR3. Fields, in order: V gene, D gene, CDR3 length, J gene, clone size, CDR3 protein, CDR3 DNA. D genes are given only for firm matches. The size entry is marked missing in some rows and otherwise reads once, few, many or a size class.

TRBV6-5	NA	14	TRBJ1-1	many	CASSSSQVVTEAFF	TGTGCCAGCAGTTCGTCTCAGGTGGTAACTGAAGCTTTCTTT
TRBV28	TRBD1	16	TRBJ1-5	NA	CASSGDGQGSNQPQHF	TGTGCCAGCAGTGGGGACGGACAGGGTAGCAATCAGCCCCAGCATTTT
TRBV12-3/TRBV12-4	NA	18	TRBJ2-6	few	CASSYSTGDPSGANVLTF	TGTGCCAGCAGTTACTCGACAGGAGACCCCTCTGGGGCCAACGTCCTGACTTTC
TRBV12-3/TRBV12-4	NA	15	TRBJ2-7	NA	CASSYGVFLAYEQYF	TGTGCCAGCAGTTATGGAGTGTTTTTGGCCTACGAGCAGTACTTC
TRBV5-1	TRBD1	15	TRBJ2-2	NA	CASSRQGRNTGEPFF	TGCGCCAGCAGCAGACAGGGACGAAACACCGGGGAGCCGTTTTTT
TRBV28	NA	14	TRBJ2-5	NA	CASISSGRQETQYF	TGTGCCAGCATCTCCTCGGGCAGACAAGAGACCCAGTACTTC
TRBV7-2	NA	15	TRBJ2-7	many	CASSKAATVSYEQYF	TGTGCCAGCAGCAAAGCAGCGACGGTCTCCTACGAGCAGTACTTC
TRBV10-3	TRBD1	14	TRBJ2-7	many	CAISRGQETYEQYF	TGTGCCATCAGCCGCGGACAGGAGACCTACGAGCAGTACTTC
TRBV7-3	NA	12	TRBJ1-2	NA	CASSLSGNGYTF	TGTGCCAGCAGCTTAAGTGGGAATGGCTACACCTTC
TRBV24-1	NA	13	TRBJ1-1	many	CATSDPGTAKSFF	TGTGCCACCAGTGACCCCGGGACGGCGAAGTCGTTCTTT
TRBV7-2	TRBD1	14	TRBJ1-1	once	CASRSRTGGTEAFF	TGTGCCAGCAGATCTAGGACAGGGGGCACTGAAGCTTTCTTT
TRBV10-1	NA	13	TRBJ1-6	many	CASSETHRSPLHF	TGCGCCAGCAGTGAAACCCATCGATCACCCCTCCACTTT
TRBV27	TRBD1	18	TRBJ2-2	NA	CASSPPPPTGWHTGELFF	TGTGCCAGCAGTCCCCCTCCCCCGACAGGGTGGCACACCGGGGAGCTGTTTTTT
TRBV7-3	TRBD2	16	TRBJ2-5	few	CASSQIASGVPETQYF	TGTGCCAGCAGCCAAATAGCTAGCGGGGTCCCAGAGACCCAGTACTTC
TRBV5-1	NA	14	TRBJ2-2	NA	CASSWEFGTGELFF	TGCGCCAGCAGCTGGGAGTTCGGCACCGGGGAGCTGTTTTTT
TRBV2	NA	18	TRBJ2-2	NA	CASSEGGGRGSKAGELFF	TGTGCCAGCAGTGAGGGGGGAGGCCGGGGGTCGAAAGCCGGGGAGCTGTTTTTT
TRBV5-1	TRBD1	15	TRBJ1-2	NA	CASSSKQGSSDGYTF	TGCGCCAGCAGCTCTAAACAGGGGAGCTCCGATGGCTACACCTTC
TRBV6-1	TRBD1	15	TRBJ1-2	many	CASSSQGSWGHGYTF	TGTGCCAGCAGTTCACAGGGGTCATGGGGACATGGCTACACCTTC
TRBV2	NA	11	TRBJ1-2	many	CASRAGDGYTF	TGTGCCAGCAGGGCGGGGGATGGCTACACCTTC
TRBV5-1	NA	14	TRBJ2-6	NA	CASSLVEGANVLTF	TGCGCCAGCAGCTTGGTGGAGGGGGCTAACGTCCTGACTTTC
TRBV12-3/TRBV12-4	NA	15	TRBJ1-3	NA	CASSPSGTSSNTIYF	TGTGCCAGCAGTCCGTCCGGGACTAGCTCAAACACCATATATTTT
TRBV20-1	TRBD1	13	TRBJ2-5	many	CSAPDRAFRTQYF	TGCAGTGCCCCCGACAGGGCTTTTCGGACCCAGTACTTC
TRBV20-1	TRBD1	17	TRBJ1-3	NA	CSARVPGQELGGNTIYF	TGCAGTGCTAGAGTTCCGGGACAGGAATTGGGTGGAAACACCATATATTTT
TRBV9	TRBD1	16	TRBJ1-6	many	CASSVDPGQLNSPLHF	TGTGCCAGCAGCGTAGACCCGGGACAGTTAAATTCACCCCTCCACTTT
TRBV19	TRBD1	14	TRBJ1-2	NA	CASSIRGANYGYIF	TGTGCCAGTAGTATCAGGGGGGCGAACTATGGCTACATCTTC
TRBV30	NA	11	TRBJ1-2	few	CAWSDRAGYTF	TGTGCCTGGAGTGACAGGGCTGGCTACACCTTC
TRBV11-2	TRBD1	14	TRBJ1-6	many	CASSRQGAGSPLHF	TGTGCCAGCAGTCGCCAGGGGGCCGGTTCACCCCTCCACTTT
TRBV7-2	TRBD1	15	TRBJ1-1	many	CASSDHRGEDTEAFF	TGTGCCAGCAGCGACCACAGGGGGGAGGACACTGAAGCTTTCTTT
TRBV10-3	NA	17	TRBJ1-3	many	CAISESGLRSSGNTIYF	TGTGCCATCAGTGAGTCCGGATTGAGGAGCTCTGGAAACACCATATATTTT
TRBV3-1	NA	14	TRBJ2-7	NA	CASSQDLQAWEQYF	TGTGCCAGCAGCCAAGATTTGCAGGCTTGGGAGCAGTACTTC
TRBV7-9	NA	14	TRBJ1-6	many	CASSRPDPSSPLHF	TGTGCCAGCAGCAGGCCAGATCCCTCTTCACCCCTCCACTTT
TRBV20-1	TRBD1	14	TRBJ1-2	many	CSAIRDRLNYGYTF	TGCAGTGCCATACGGGACAGGTTAAACTATGGCTACACCTTC
TRBV10-3	NA	12	TRBJ1-2	once	CAISESGPGYTF	TGTGCCATCAGTGAGTCCGGGCCTGGCTACACCTTC
TRBV24-1	NA	15	TRBJ2-7	NA	CATSEQGRQHNEQYF	TGTGCCACCAGCGAACAGGGACGGCAACACAATGAGCAGTACTTC
TRBV20-1	TRBD2	20	TRBJ2-1	NA	CSARDASAGAGTGDYNEQFF	TGCAGTGCTAGAGACGCATCAGCGGGGGCCGGTACGGGCGACTACAATGAGCAGTTCTTC
TRBV5-1	NA	14	TRBJ2-5	many	CASSQGGTEETQYF	TGCGCCAGCAGCCAGGGGGGGACAGAAGAGACCCAGTACTTC
TRBV6-1	TRBD1	15	TRBJ1-4	few	CASSSSQGANEKLFF	TGTGCCAGCAGTTCCTCGCAGGGGGCTAATGAAAAACTGTTTTTT
TRBV29-1	NA	13	TRBJ1-1	many	CSVDTPMNTEAFF	TGCAGCGTTGATACCCCCATGAACACTGAAGCTTTCTTT
TRBV13	NA	15	TRBJ1-3	NA	CASVQKTSSGNAIYF	TGTGCCAGCGTCCAAAAAACAAGCTCTGGAAACGCCATATATTTT
TRBV7-2	NA	11	TRBJ2-3	few	CASSFVDTQYF	TGTGCCAGCAGCTTCGTAGATACGCAGTATTTT
TRBV7-3	NA	15	TRBJ2-3	NA	CASSPGPARTDTQYF	TGTGCCAGCAGCCCTGGACCGGCACGCACAGATACGCAGTATTTT
TRBV20-1	NA	15	TRBJ1-1	many	CSARDFAGRRTEAFF	TGCAGTGCTAGAGATTTCGCAGGGCGTCGGACTGAAGCTTTCTTT
TRBV6-1	NA	13	TRBJ2-5	NA	CASSYGVGATQYF	TGTGCCAGCAGTTACGGAGTCGGGGCGACCCAGTACTTC
TRBV2	NA	14	TRBJ2-7	once	CASSLSVNQDGSYF	TGTGCCAGCAGTTTATCGGTCAATCAGGATGGTTCGTACTTC
TRBV30	TRBD2	14	TRBJ2-5	NA	CAWSRASGAETQYF	TGTGCCTGGAGTCGGGCTAGCGGGGCAGAGACCCAGTACTTC